These 14 T cell receptor beta chains were all obtained from the same sample, sequenced in a study of T-cell memory formation after mild COVID-19. TCRdb re-derived calls from the 5' RACE reads in MiXCR, one entry per CDR3 protein. Of tens of thousands of distinct CDR3 sequences listed, about 27% are singletons. Sequenced sample: PBMCs or a T cell subset sorted from them (not recorded which). These receptors all come from a man aged 18 to 30 who had mild COVID-19 (a few samples of this study predate the infection). Cell type and time point are not known.

In the case of this clonotype: An end of the junction differs from the germline gene, which may be a read error. The chain employs TRBV7-9 and TRBJ2-1; 12 nucleotides agree with TRBD1. The length of the CDR3 is 15 residues. Germline CDR1 is SEHNR and CDR2 is FQNEAQ (reference sequence). CDR3 loop: CASSPGDRGHFPLAF. The CDR3 DNA sequence: TGTGCCAGCAGCCCTGGGGACAGGGGGCATTTCCCCCTCGCCTTC. The variable domain in full, completed from reference TRBV7-9 and TRBJ2-1, reads DTGVSQNPRHKITKRGQNVTFRCDPISEHNRLYWYRQTLGQGPEFLTYFQNEAQLEKSRLLSDRFSAERPKGSFSTLEIQRTEQGDSAMYLCASSPGDRGHFPLAFGPGTRLTVL.

The J gene is TRBJ2-7, the V gene TRBV4-1; 8 nucleotides match TRBD1. The CDR3 has 15 residues. Looked up from germline, CDR1 is MGHRA and CDR2 is YSYEKL. V lost 4 bases to trimming and J lost 2 bases; unmatched junction nucleotides: 7. CDR3 sequence reads: CASSPQGTGTYEQYF. In DNA form, the CDR3 reads TGCGCCAGCAGCCCGCAAGGGACAGGAACCTACGAGCAGTACTTC.

This clonotype occurred a few times. CDR3 sequence: CASSYFSSTGELFF. The CDR3 DNA is TGTGCCAGCAGTTACTTTTCCAGCACCGGGGAGCTGTTTTTT. The J gene is TRBJ2-2, the V gene TRBV6-5, with no clear D. Per the germline V gene, CDR1 is MNHEY and CDR2 is SVGAGI. Trimming removed 1 base at V and 4 bases at J, with 7 bases between. This CDR3 contains 14 residues.

This clonotype has only a few counts. The chain carries TRBV9 and TRBJ2-1; 11 nucleotides align to TRBD2. There are 15 residues in the CDR3. V lost 4 bases, J lost 10 bases, and 10 bases stayed unmatched. CDR1 and CDR2 (germline): SGDLS, YYNGEE. This CDR3 reads CASSPFSGGAWEQFF. In DNA form, the CDR3 reads TGTGCCAGCAGCCCTTTTAGCGGGGGGGCCTGGGAGCAGTTCTTC.

This clonotype has a handful of counts. This chain uses TRBV4-1 with TRBJ2-1, with TRBD2 matching 11 bases. CDR1 MGHRA and CDR2 YSYEKL come from the germline V gene. Germline trimming cut 1 base from V and 5 bases from J; bases unmatched to any gene: 1. The CDR3 is 15 amino acids. CDR3: CASSQASGGNNEQFF. CDR3 bases: TGCGCCAGCAGCCAAGCTAGCGGGGGGAACAATGAGCAGTTCTTC.

The V gene is TRBV6-2 or TRBV6-3, the J gene TRBJ2-1, with TRBD1 matching 7 bases. Looked up from germline, CDR1 is MNHEY and CDR2 is SVGEGT. The J segment lost 4 bases and the V segment lost 6 bases, leaving 3 bases of the junction unmatched. The CDR3 totals 13 residues. This CDR3 reads CASRNRGYNEQFF. Here the CDR3 DNA reads TGTGCCAGCAGAAACAGGGGTTACAATGAGCAGTTCTTC.

The chain has TRBV5-1 and TRBJ2-7, with TRBD2 identical over 8 bases. Germline V gene data show CDR1 as SGHRS and CDR2 as YFSETQ. The CDR3 loop spans 14 amino acids. V lost 0 bases, J lost 4 bases, and 3 bases stayed unmatched. CDR3 in DNA: TGCGCCAGCAGCTTGGGCGGGGGGCGGTACGAGCAGTACGTC. It codes for CASSLGGGRYEQYV.

This clonotype was detected a few times. J is TRBJ2-7 and V is TRBV9; TRBD2 agrees at 7 bases. CDR1 and CDR2 (germline): SGDLS, YYNGEE. This CDR3 has 16 amino acids. V lost 0 bases and J lost 1; bases outside the gene matches: 7. The CDR3 nucleotides are TGTGCCAGCAGCGTAGACGGGGGGTTTGCTTCCTACGAGCAGTACTTC. It translates to CASSVDGGFASYEQYF. The whole variable domain, remainder taken from reference TRBV9 and TRBJ2-7, is DSGVTQTPKHLITATGQRVTLRCSPRSGDLSVYWYQQSLDQGLQFLIQYYNGEERAKGNILERFSAQQFPDLHSELNLSSLELGDSALYFCASSVDGGFASYEQYFGPGTRLTVT.

This clonotype was seen at least ten times. The rearrangement joins TRBV6-5 to TRBJ2-7, with D possibly matching TRBD2 (5 bases). Germline V gives CDR1 MNHEY, CDR2 SVGAGI. Trimming shortened V by 5 bases and J by 2 bases, and 16 bases separated the two germline ends. CDR3 size: 15 residues. CDR3 nucleotides: TGTGCCAGCAGTGACTACACGGGTCCCACCTACGAGCAGTACTTC. It codes for CASSDYTGPTYEQYF.

The V and J genes are TRBV28 and TRBJ2-7; the D is unclear. V lost 3 bases to trimming and J lost 0 bases, with 6 bases between them. CDR1 MDHEN and CDR2 SYDVKM come from the germline V gene. The CDR3 loop spans 13 amino acids. Here the CDR3 reads CASSFVGSYEQYV. DNA of the CDR3: TGTGCCAGCAGTTTTGTGGGCTCCTACGAGCAGTACGTC.

The gene calls are TRBV3-1 and TRBJ1-2, with D maybe TRBD1 (5 bases). Germline CDR1 reads LGHDT; CDR2 reads YNNKEL (reference sequence). V was clipped by 1 base and J by 5 bases, with 14 bases between them. The CDR3 runs to 15 residues. The CDR3, as DNA: TGTGCCAGCAGCCAAGTCACGGGACGGACTTATGGCTACACCTTC. Encoded protein: CASSQVTGRTYGYTF. The full variable domain, completed using reference TRBV3-1 and TRBJ1-2, is DTAVSQTPKYLVTQMGNDKSIKCEQNLGHDTMYWYKQDSKKFLKIMFSYNNKELIINETVPNRFSPKSPDKAHLNLHINSLELGDSAVYFCASSQVTGRTYGYTFGSGTRLTVV.

This sequence joins TRBV20-1 and TRBJ1-5; D gene uncertain. This CDR3 spans 14 amino acids. Germline V lookup: CDR1 DFQATT, CDR2 SNEGSKA (reference sequence). The V and J ends lost 0 bases and 3 bases respectively, with 9 bases between them. The CDR3 protein is CSARENGINQPQHF. CDR3 DNA sequence: TGCAGTGCTAGAGAGAACGGCATCAATCAGCCCCAGCATTTT.

The chain carries TRBV7-2 and TRBJ2-1; no reliable D call. CDR3 length: 13 residues. The V gene's germline CDR1 is SGHTA and CDR2 FQGNSA. V shed 1 base and J shed 2 bases, with 3 bases lying between them. The CDR3 sequence: CASSLVAYNEQFF. Written as DNA, the CDR3 is TGTGCCAGCAGCTTAGTCGCCTACAATGAGCAGTTCTTC.

This clonotype was seen a few times. The V call is TRBV19, the J call TRBJ2-6; D is uncertain. Looked up from germline, CDR1 is LNHDA and CDR2 is SQIVND (reference sequence). The CDR3 has 14 residues. Trimming cost V 4 bases and J 0 bases, with 4 bases left between them. The chain's CDR3 is CASSTDSGANVLTF. As DNA, the CDR3 is TGTGCCAGTAGTACAGACTCTGGGGCCAACGTCCTGACTTTC.